The 26 T cell receptor beta chains in this list originate from one sample, sequenced in a study of regulatory T cells in long-lasting Graves disease. Time point in this sample: newly diagnosed GD, antithyroid drugs for less than 3 months. The TCR library was prepared using RNA isolated from PBMCs. Sequencing libraries for TCR beta were prepared with iRepertoire HTBI primers and Arm-PCR of CDR3 regions. TCRdb itself ran the multiplex PCR reads through MiXCR, one entry per CDR3 protein. The repertoire holds over 400,000 distinct CDR3 sequences, with 13% to 15% as singletons. The sample also formed part of further work on T cells in Graves' hyperthyroidism and ophthalmopathy.

The source material was peripheral blood mononuclear cells (PBMCs), sampled at new diagnosis, from a patient treated with antithyroid drugs. The origin of the receptors is a woman in her forties or fifties with Graves disease.

The chain carries TRBV9 and TRBJ1-6; D gene unclear. The germline V and J ends were trimmed by 0 bases and 2 bases, with 15 bases remaining between them. The CDR3 is 18 amino acids. Germline assignment: CDR1 SGDLS and CDR2 YYNGEE. The DNA for the CDR3 is TGTGCCAGCAGCGTAGGGGCGGGCTCAACTACCTATAATTCACCCCTCCACTTT. It translates to CASSVGAGSTTYNSPLHF. Together with reference TRBV9 and TRBJ1-6, the CDR3 gives the full variable domain: DSGVTQTPKHLITATGQRVTLRCSPRSGDLSVYWYQQSLDQGLQFLIQYYNGEERAKGNILERFSAQQFPDLHSELNLSSLELGDSALYFCASSVGAGSTTYNSPLHFGNGTRLTVT.

The rearrangement joins TRBV5-1 to TRBJ1-1; perhaps TRBD1 as D (5 bases). CDR1 and CDR2 from the germline V gene are SGHRS and YFSETQ. Trimming removed 4 bases at V and 0 bases at J, with 22 bases between. This CDR3 region has 18 residues. The chain's CDR3 is CASSIQVRGGLMNTEAFF. The CDR3 bases are TGCGCCAGCAGCATCCAGGTGAGGGGCGGGCTGATGAACACTGAAGCTTTCTTT. Looking up the rest from reference TRBV5-1 and TRBJ1-1 gives the full variable domain: KAGVTQTPRYLIKTRGQQVTLSCSPISGHRSVSWYQQTPGQGLQFLFEYFSETQRNKGNFPGRFSGRQFSNSRSEMNVSTLELGDSALYLCASSIQVRGGLMNTEAFFGQGTRLTVV.

This clonotype came up many times. V and J are TRBV6-1 and TRBJ2-7, with 9 positions matching TRBD1. V was clipped by 5 bases and J by 5 bases; unmatched bases: 13. Germline loops: CDR1 MNHNS, CDR2 SASEGT. The CDR3 contains 16 residues. CDR3 nucleotide sequence: TGTGCCAGCAGTCCACAGGCGGGACAGGGTGGTCACGAGCAGTACTTC. Translation gives CASSPQAGQGGHEQYF.

The V gene is TRBV7-2, the J gene TRBJ1-6, with D possibly TRBD1 on 5 matching bases. The V end lost 5 bases, the J end lost 8 bases, and 10 bases lay between the germline ends. From germline, CDR1 is SGHTA and CDR2 FQGNSA. This CDR3 has 13 residues. The CDR3 loop is CASSPGTYSPLHF. The DNA for the CDR3 is TGTGCCAGCAGCCCAGGGACTTATTCACCCCTCCACTTT. Based on the CDR3 plus reference TRBV7-2 and TRBJ1-6, the full variable domain is GAGVSQSPSNKVTEKGKDVELRCDPISGHTALYWYRQSLGQGLEFLIYFQGNSAPDKSGLPSDRFSAERTGGSVSTLTIQRTQQEDSAVYLCASSPGTYSPLHFGNGTRLTVT.

A few counts support this clonotype. The chain links TRBV5-8 to TRBJ1-5; D gene unclear. The CDR3 has 16 residues. Germline loops: CDR1 SGHTS, CDR2 YDEGEE. V shed 4 bases and J shed 0 bases, with 14 bases lying between them. CDR3 residues: CASSPRLAISNQPQHF. The CDR3 DNA follows: TGTGCCAGCAGCCCGCGACTTGCGATTAGCAATCAGCCCCAGCATTTT. The full variable domain, with the rest looked up from reference TRBV5-8 and TRBJ1-5, is EAGVTQSPTHLIKTRGQQATLRCSPISGHTSVYWYQQALGLGLQFLLWYDEGEERNRGNFPPRFSGRQFPNYSSELNVNALELEDSALYLCASSPRLAISNQPQHFGDGTRLSIL.

This clonotype appeared many times. V and J are TRBV28 and TRBJ2-7; 13 bases are shared with TRBD2. The CDR3 is 14 amino acids. With V trimmed by 5 bases and J by 5 bases, 3 bases remained unmatched. Germline V gene data show CDR1 as MDHEN and CDR2 as SYDVKM. The CDR3 loop is CASSTSGRGNEQYF. The CDR3 DNA follows: TGTGCCAGCAGTACTAGCGGGAGGGGGAACGAGCAGTACTTC.

The table lists this clonotype with many counts. The chain has TRBV20-1 and TRBJ1-1; the D gene is possibly TRBD1 (5 bases). The CDR3 spans 15 residues. V was clipped by 0 bases and J by 6 bases, with 17 bases between them. CDR1 and CDR2 from the germline V gene are DFQATT and SNEGSKA (reference sequence). The CDR3 loop reads CSARDGGGLGAEAFF. CDR3 coding DNA: TGCAGTGCTAGAGATGGAGGAGGGCTAGGGGCTGAAGCTTTCTTT.

This clonotype was seen a handful of times. J is TRBJ2-1 and V is TRBV7-9; the match to TRBD2 covers 9 bases. Germline CDR1 is SEHNR and CDR2 is FQNEAQ (reference sequence). Trimming took 5 bases from V and 0 from J; bases not matched to a gene: 14. This CDR3 spans 19 amino acids. The CDR3 sequence is CASSPEGAGGSSSYNEQFF. The DNA of the CDR3 is TGTGCCAGCAGCCCCGAGGGAGCGGGAGGTTCGAGCTCCTACAATGAGCAGTTCTTC.

As for this clonotype: A much larger clonotype is one base distant, so this may be a read error. This is likely a read error, given that the CDR3 carries no conserved phenylalanine or tryptophan at its end. J is TRBJ2-5 and V is TRBV11-2; 8 bases are a match to TRBD2. Matching the DNA end better, TRBJ2-1 makes the J call doubtful. The CDR3 has 15 amino acids. Per germline, CDR1 SGHAT and CDR2 FQNNGV. CDR3 bases: TGTGCCAGCAGCACCAGGGGCGGGAGGACTAATGAGCAGTTCTCC. Translating it yields CASSTRGGRTNEQFS.

Many counts were recorded for this clonotype. The chain carries TRBV28 and TRBJ1-2; D is possibly TRBD1 (6 bases). Per the germline V gene, CDR1 is MDHEN and CDR2 is SYDVKM. The V end was cut by 5 bases, the J end by 4 bases, with 11 bases between. The CDR3 is 13 amino acids. The CDR3 bases are TGTGCCAGCAGTCCCACAGGGTCCTATGGCTACACCTTC. The encoded protein is CASSPTGSYGYTF.

This clonotype occurred a few times. The rearrangement joins TRBV4-1 to TRBJ2-7; 9 bases fit TRBD1. Germline CDR1 reads MGHRA; CDR2 reads YSYEKL. The V gene end was trimmed by 2 bases and the J gene end by 6 bases; junction bases not matched to a gene: 11. The CDR3 sequence is 16 residues long. CDR3 residues: CASSQNPGQGLGEQYF. The CDR3 DNA sequence: TGCGCCAGCAGCCAAAACCCGGGACAGGGCTTGGGCGAGCAGTACTTC.

This clonotype came up many times. The chain uses TRBV12-3 or TRBV12-4 and TRBJ2-5, with D perhaps being TRBD1 or TRBD2 (5 bases each). The V end was cut by 5 bases, the J end by 4 bases, with 17 bases between. This CDR3 has 15 amino acids. CDR3 DNA sequence: TGTGCCAGCAGTGCCCCGTCACAGAGGGGAGAGACCCAGTACTTC. It yields the protein CASSAPSQRGETQYF.

The table lists this clonotype with a few counts. V gene TRBV5-1 combines with J gene TRBJ2-2; 8 positions match TRBD2. Germline values: CDR1 SGHRS, CDR2 YFSETQ. V lost 4 bases, J lost 5 bases, and 7 bases stayed unmatched. This CDR3 comprises 15 residues. The CDR3 DNA sequence: TGCGCCAGCAGCCCAGGGACTAGGGGGACCGGGGAGCTGTTTTTT. It specifies CASSPGTRGTGELFF.

This clonotype has a handful of counts. The chain recombines TRBV5-1 with TRBJ2-1, with D perhaps being TRBD1 or TRBD2 (5 bases each). The CDR3 runs to 16 residues. V lost 3 bases to trimming and J lost 0 bases, with 13 bases between them. In germline, CDR1 is SGHRS, CDR2 YFSETQ. Here the CDR3 reads CASSSTGDPSYNEQFF. The DNA of the CDR3 is TGCGCCAGCAGCTCGACCGGGGACCCCTCCTACAATGAGCAGTTCTTC.

In its sample, this clonotype was seen a few times. The gene calls are TRBV6-2 or TRBV6-3 and TRBJ2-7, with a weak D call TRBD1 (6 bases). The CDR3 has 16 residues. CDR1 is MNHEY, CDR2 SVGEGT, per germline. The V end lost 0 bases, the J end lost 0 bases, and 12 bases lay between the germline ends. Written as DNA, the CDR3 is TGTGCCAGCAGTTACTCATACTGGACAGTCTCCTACGAGCAGTACTTC. This sequence encodes CASSYSYWTVSYEQYF.

Ten or more counts support this clonotype. The chain is built from TRBV6-1 and TRBJ1-4; TRBD1 matches 11 bases. The V and J ends lost 7 bases and 9 bases, in that order; junction bases with no gene match: 4. This CDR3 comprises 13 residues. Germline V gene data show CDR1 as MNHNS and CDR2 as SASEGT. This CDR3 reads CASKDRGQKKLFF. In nucleotides, the CDR3 is TGTGCCAGCAAGGACAGGGGGCAGAAAAAACTGTTTTTT.

This clonotype showed up many times. The rearrangement joins TRBV7-9 to TRBJ2-5; 7 nucleotides match TRBD1. The CDR3 loop spans 15 amino acids. Trimming took 1 base from V and 2 from J; bases not matched to a gene: 4. The V gene's germline CDR1 is SEHNR and CDR2 FQNEAQ (reference sequence). CDR3 amino acids: CASSLGVRGQETQYF. The CDR3 DNA reads as TGTGCCAGCAGCTTAGGCGTCAGGGGGCAAGAGACCCAGTACTTC.

The chain couples TRBV27 to TRBJ2-1; 13 nucleotides agree with TRBD2. The germline gives CDR1 MNHEY, CDR2 SMNVEV (reference sequence). V dropped 4 bases and J dropped 8; count of bases not matched to a gene: 5. The CDR3 is made up of 15 amino acids. CDR3 residues: CASSYTSGRGDEQFF. Here the CDR3 DNA reads TGTGCCAGCAGTTATACTAGCGGGAGGGGCGATGAGCAGTTCTTC.

In its sample, this clonotype was seen many times. V gene TRBV11-2 combines with J gene TRBJ2-3; perhaps D is TRBD1 or TRBD2 (5 bases each). CDR3 length: 14 residues. CDR1 and CDR2 (germline): SGHAT, FQNNGV. Trimming pared 5 bases from V and 2 bases from J, leaving 11 bases between. As DNA, the CDR3 is TGTGCCAGCAGCCGGGACGGTGACACAGATACGCAGTATTTT. Translating it yields CASSRDGDTDTQYF.

This clonotype was detected ten times or more. The gene calls are TRBV28 and TRBJ2-6; 11 bases line up with TRBD1. The V gene's germline CDR1 is MDHEN and CDR2 SYDVKM. The length of the CDR3 is 17 residues. V shed 5 bases and J 2 bases; nucleotides not matched to a gene: 5. The CDR3 nucleotides are TGTGCCAGCAGTAGCGGACAGGGGGCCCCTGGGGCCAACGTCCTGACTTTC. Amino acid sequence: CASSSGQGAPGANVLTF.

This clonotype was found a few times. The V call is TRBV7-3, the J call TRBJ2-5; 7 bases fit TRBD1. V shed 0 bases, J shed 1 base, and the junction held 2 bases outside the gene matches. Germline V lookup: CDR1 SGHTA, CDR2 FQGTGA. The CDR3 extends over 15 amino acids. The CDR3 DNA reads as TGTGCCAGCAGCTTAACCCGGGACAGCCAAGAGACCCAGTACTTC. Translation gives CASSLTRDSQETQYF.

This clonotype was detected many times. The CDR3 reads CASSLSRTSGSHTGELFF. CDR3 nucleotides: TGTGCCAGCAGTTTATCCCGGACTAGCGGGAGTCATACCGGGGAGCTGTTTTTT. V is TRBV28 and J is TRBJ2-2; TRBD2 aligns across 13 bases. Unmatched junction bases numbered 7, after V lost 1 base and J lost 5 bases. The CDR3 totals 18 residues. Germline V gives CDR1 MDHEN, CDR2 SYDVKM. Variable domain in full (rest from reference TRBV28 and TRBJ2-2): DVKVTQSSRYLVKRTGEKVFLECVQDMDHENMFWYRQDPGLGLRLIYFSYDVKMKEKGDIPEGYSVSREKKERFSLILESASTNQTSMYLCASSLSRTSGSHTGELFFGEGSRLTVL.

This clonotype was observed many times. The chain recombines TRBV20-1 with TRBJ2-5; 7 bases match TRBD1. The germline V gene encodes CDR1 DFQATT and CDR2 SNEGSKA (reference sequence). The V and J ends lost 6 bases and 4 bases, in that order; junction bases with no gene match: 8. This CDR3 contains 13 residues. The CDR3 DNA is TGCAGTGCGAATTCACAGGGGACAGAGACCCAGTACTTC. This encodes CSANSQGTETQYF.

This clonotype was observed a handful of times. The rearrangement links TRBV7-3 to TRBJ2-5; 7 positions match TRBD2. The CDR3 is 14 residues long. J was trimmed by 5 bases and V by 3 bases; bases with no gene match: 6. Germline CDR1 is SGHTA and CDR2 is FQGTGA. The CDR3 reads CASSLGGPSETQYF. CDR3 DNA: TGTGCCAGCAGCTTGGGAGGGCCCTCGGAGACCCAGTACTTC.

Ten or more counts support this clonotype. This chain connects TRBV24-1 to TRBJ1-2; weak D call: TRBD1 (5 bases). Per the germline V gene, CDR1 is KGHDR and CDR2 is SFDVKD. This CDR3 is built from 14 residues. V lost 3 bases to trimming and J lost 5 bases, with 12 bases between them. The CDR3 here is CATSDDDRVYGYTF. CDR3 coding DNA: TGTGCCACCAGTGATGATGACAGAGTATATGGCTACACCTTC.

This clonotype was seen a few times. V usage is TRBV27 and J usage is TRBJ1-6; D unclear. Germline-derived CDR1 and CDR2 are MNHEY and SMNVEV (reference sequence). Between the trimmed V and J ends, which lost 5 bases and 13 bases, there was a span of 12 bases. The CDR3 loop spans 12 amino acids. CDR3 sequence: CASSPTVVPLHF. The CDR3 DNA reads TGTGCCAGCAGTCCAACAGTAGTGCCCCTCCACTTT.